The source of this T cell receptor (beta chain) is a study of vaccination and CD4 T cells after COVID-19. Study background: Sampling after COVID took place at a median of around 110 days (range 35 to 161) following diagnosis. Study results and caveats: Reactive clone data from convalescent patients indicated a median of approximately 90% appearing only post-vaccination.

The treatment here: 10-day PBMC culture with coronavirus spike peptide pools or control peptides (ViraFEST assay). Wells that each held 1.5 million to 2 million PBMCs were cultured with roughly 9.5 IU/ml IL-2 and approximately 9.6 ug/ml peptide pools. Once obtained from cultured CD4+ T cells, the DNA was sequenced using the Oncomine TCR Beta short-read assay. Each CDR3 protein is one row after TCRdb ran MiXCR on the PCR reads. The repertoire includes about 10,000 distinct CDR3 sequences, about 53% of them detected once, and approximately 10% sits in the top ten. About this clonotype itself: Its antigen is still unknown.

V lost 4 bases, J lost 6 bases, and 5 bases stayed unmatched. The CDR3 is 15 amino acids. CDR1 and CDR2 (germline): SEHNR, FQNEAQ (reference sequence). The sequence came from a human donor who had recovered from COVID-19. The gene calls are TRBV7-9 and TRBJ2-1; 11 bases are a match to TRBD2. The specimen was CD4+ T cells from blood, cultured in vitro. Here the CDR3 reads CASSSGLAVFNEQFF. The CDR3, as DNA: TGTGCCAGCAGCTCGGGACTAGCGGTATTCAATGAGCAGTTCTTC.